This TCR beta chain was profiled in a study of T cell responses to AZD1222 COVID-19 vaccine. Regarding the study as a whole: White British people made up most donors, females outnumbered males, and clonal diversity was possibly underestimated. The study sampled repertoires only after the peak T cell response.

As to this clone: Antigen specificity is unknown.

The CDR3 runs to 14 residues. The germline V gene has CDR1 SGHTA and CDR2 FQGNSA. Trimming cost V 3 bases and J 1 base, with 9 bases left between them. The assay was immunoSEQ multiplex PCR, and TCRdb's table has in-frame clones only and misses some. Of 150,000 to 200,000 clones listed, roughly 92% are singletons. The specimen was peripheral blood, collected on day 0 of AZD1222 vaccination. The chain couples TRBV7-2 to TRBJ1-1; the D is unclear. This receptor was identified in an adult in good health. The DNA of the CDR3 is TGTGCCAGCAGCTTGCGGACGGCGAACACTGAAGCTTTCTTT. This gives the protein CASSLRTANTEAFF.